The rows below give T cell receptor beta chains drawn from one sample of a study of blood T cell repertoires in COVID-19. Sequencing was performed with immunoSEQ multiplex PCR; in TCRdb, only in-frame clones are kept and a portion is missing. Found here are approximately 82,000 clones, approximately 90% of them singletons; the top ten hold 1.2%. Sequencing was done on a sample of PBMCs or T cells enriched from blood (not recorded which). These TCRs come from a woman between 50 and 59 years old with acute COVID-19. Each CDR3 is given without its conserved first and last residue. Each record gives: clone size, V gene, CDR3 length, J gene, CDR3 protein. Size is stated for part of the rows, as once, few or many counts, or as a class when the clone is expanded.

clone_size: NA; v_call: TRBV19; cdr3_length: 11; j_call: TRBJ1-2; cdr3_aa: ASSIPGNYGYT
clone_size: NA; v_call: TRBV21-1; cdr3_length: 14; j_call: TRBJ1-5; cdr3_aa: ASSKEATDSNQPQH
clone_size: NA; v_call: TRBV24-1; cdr3_length: 10; j_call: TRBJ2-3; cdr3_aa: ATSDFRDTQY
clone_size: NA; v_call: TRBV30; cdr3_length: 11; j_call: TRBJ2-7; cdr3_aa: AWHRDRPYEQY
clone_size: NA; v_call: TRBV3-1/TRBV3-2; cdr3_length: 15; j_call: TRBJ2-3; cdr3_aa: ASSPRLAGDGTDTQY
clone_size: NA; v_call: TRBV9; cdr3_length: 12; j_call: TRBJ1-2; cdr3_aa: ASSVVEGSYGYT
clone_size: NA; v_call: TRBV19; cdr3_length: 12; j_call: TRBJ2-1; cdr3_aa: ASSIIPSANEQF
clone_size: NA; v_call: TRBV6-6; cdr3_length: 11; j_call: TRBJ1-5; cdr3_aa: ATRQGVGQPQH
clone_size: NA; v_call: TRBV4-2; cdr3_length: 15; j_call: TRBJ1-5; cdr3_aa: ASSQETGGVGNQPQH
clone_size: NA; v_call: TRBV15; cdr3_length: 16; j_call: TRBJ1-5; cdr3_aa: ATSREPLHGVNNQPQH
clone_size: NA; v_call: TRBV27; cdr3_length: 13; j_call: TRBJ2-1; cdr3_aa: ASSFLPSGYNEQF
clone_size: NA; v_call: TRBV19; cdr3_length: 12; j_call: TRBJ2-4; cdr3_aa: ASSIQDSENIQY
clone_size: NA; v_call: TRBV5-1; cdr3_length: 11; j_call: TRBJ1-1; cdr3_aa: ASSSRLNTEAF
clone_size: NA; v_call: TRBV12-3/TRBV12-4; cdr3_length: 10; j_call: TRBJ1-5; cdr3_aa: ASSLARQPQH
clone_size: NA; v_call: TRBV11-3; cdr3_length: 14; j_call: TRBJ2-2; cdr3_aa: ASSSNRDRVTGELF
clone_size: once; v_call: TRBV18; cdr3_length: 11; j_call: TRBJ1-5; cdr3_aa: ASGQGDHQPQH
clone_size: NA; v_call: TRBV7-3; cdr3_length: 12; j_call: TRBJ2-3; cdr3_aa: ASSFGSATDTQY
clone_size: NA; v_call: TRBV20-1; cdr3_length: 11; j_call: TRBJ2-2; cdr3_aa: SASLVNTGELF
clone_size: NA; v_call: TRBV29-1; cdr3_length: 10; j_call: TRBJ1-1; cdr3_aa: SVVDRDTEAF
clone_size: NA; v_call: TRBV29-1; cdr3_length: 9; j_call: TRBJ1-1; cdr3_aa: SAPRGREAF
clone_size: few; v_call: TRBV19; cdr3_length: 10; j_call: TRBJ1-1; cdr3_aa: ASSIRGVGAF
clone_size: NA; v_call: TRBV10-3; cdr3_length: 12; j_call: TRBJ1-1; cdr3_aa: AISDFGQNTEAF
clone_size: once; v_call: TRBV10-3; cdr3_length: 11; j_call: TRBJ1-2; cdr3_aa: AISGTGGYGYT
clone_size: few; v_call: TRBV19; cdr3_length: 11; j_call: TRBJ1-2; cdr3_aa: ASSSSGLDGYT
clone_size: few; v_call: TRBV7-3; cdr3_length: 14; j_call: TRBJ2-1; cdr3_aa: ASSLGAVVSYNEQF
clone_size: NA; v_call: TRBV29-1; cdr3_length: 11; j_call: TRBJ1-2; cdr3_aa: SVEADDRGPYT
clone_size: NA; v_call: TRBV6-5; cdr3_length: 11; j_call: TRBJ1-2; cdr3_aa: ATAPGSAYGYT
clone_size: NA; v_call: TRBV6-5; cdr3_length: 12; j_call: TRBJ2-1; cdr3_aa: ASRSAGVYNEQF
clone_size: NA; v_call: TRBV18; cdr3_length: 13; j_call: TRBJ2-2; cdr3_aa: ASSPGQPDTGELF
clone_size: once; v_call: TRBV7-2; cdr3_length: 13; j_call: TRBJ2-1; cdr3_aa: ASSLGSSRGNEQF
clone_size: NA; v_call: TRBV2; cdr3_length: 15; j_call: TRBJ1-3; cdr3_aa: ASTAIGGGRSGNTIY
clone_size: NA; v_call: TRBV6-5; cdr3_length: 10; j_call: TRBJ1-2; cdr3_aa: ASSYSRDGYT
clone_size: once; v_call: TRBV19; cdr3_length: 13; j_call: TRBJ2-3; cdr3_aa: ASSPTSGRSDTQY
clone_size: NA; v_call: TRBV7-6; cdr3_length: 14; j_call: TRBJ2-1; cdr3_aa: ASSLEASGGGSEQF
clone_size: NA; v_call: TRBV6-5; cdr3_length: 14; j_call: TRBJ1-1; cdr3_aa: ASSYSGGVWVTEAF
clone_size: NA; v_call: TRBV11-2; cdr3_length: 14; j_call: TRBJ1-4; cdr3_aa: ASSLRAQGAQEKLF
clone_size: few; v_call: TRBV11-3; cdr3_length: 13; j_call: TRBJ2-7; cdr3_aa: ASSYGFLVGSEQY
clone_size: NA; v_call: TRBV9; cdr3_length: 13; j_call: TRBJ1-2; cdr3_aa: ASSEPSRGNYGYT
clone_size: NA; v_call: TRBV7-8; cdr3_length: 11; j_call: TRBJ1-4; cdr3_aa: ASQGGPNEKLF
clone_size: NA; v_call: TRBV11-3; cdr3_length: 15; j_call: TRBJ1-3; cdr3_aa: ASSPRDRGHLGNTIY
clone_size: NA; v_call: TRBV18; cdr3_length: 13; j_call: TRBJ1-5; cdr3_aa: ASSPDRYGNQPQH
clone_size: NA; v_call: TRBV2; cdr3_length: 12; j_call: TRBJ1-5; cdr3_aa: ASSGQNSNQPQH
clone_size: NA; v_call: TRBV27; cdr3_length: 14; j_call: TRBJ2-2; cdr3_aa: ASSLNRQGYTGELF